This T cell receptor beta chain was profiled in a study of blood T cells in healthy people across ages. Primers used in a second PCR of about 7 to 12 cycles were a sample-barcoded 5' primer and a J-beta primer mix. MiXCR, run by TCRdb on the 5' RACE reads, gives a single entry per CDR3 protein. The sample has 600,000 to 900,000 distinct CDR3 sequences, more than 25% seen once. The CDR3 covers 14 residues. Trimming stripped 6 bases from V and 15 bases from J, with 24 bases between. CDR1 and CDR2 (germline): SNHLY, FYNNEI. This same sample was also part of a study on T cells of mothers and their children. That paper notes: Donation involved three healthy Caucasian mothers and the six children that they had.

The clonotype originates from a boy aged 5 to 17 in good health. This rearrangement joins TRBV2 to TRBJ2-1; D gene uncertain. The sequencing sample was made of blood. DNA of the CDR3: TGTGCCAGCAGCGAAAGACCCATTACCGGGTATATGTTCTTC. It translates to CASSERPITGYMFF.